These 5 T cell receptor beta chains came from one sample sequenced in a study of OX40 agonist ivuxolimab in advanced cancers. Produced via immunoSEQ multiplex PCR; TCRdb's table is partial and in-frame only. The data show over 60,000 clones, over 75% seen once. Sample: CD4+ or CD8+ T cells sorted from blood, taken in a trial of the OX40 agonist ivuxolimab. All receptors derive from an adult with an advanced solid tumor such as melanoma, head and neck, liver or kidney cancer.

This sequence joins TRBV15 and TRBJ1-5, with D tentatively TRBD1 (6 bases). The CDR3 loop spans 20 amino acids. The germline V gene has CDR1 LNHNV and CDR2 YYDKDF (reference sequence). V was pared by 0 bases and J by 2 bases, with 23 bases between. The CDR3 DNA reads TGTGCCACCAGCAGAGATGTGGGGTTGTTTGGGGGGGCTGGCAATCAGCCCCAGCATTTT. This translates into CATSRDVGLFGGAGNQPQHF.

V and J are TRBV5-1 and TRBJ2-7; TRBD1 agrees at 7 bases. Looked up from germline, CDR1 is SGHRS and CDR2 is YFSETQ. The CDR3 runs 14 residues. Trimming cost V 4 bases and J 6 bases; bases outside gene matches: 10. CDR3 in DNA: TGCGCCAGCAGCCCGCTGGACAGGCAGGGCGAGCAGTACTTC. Amino acids: CASSPLDRQGEQYF.

The CDR3 sequence is CASSSRTGGNEKLFF. In DNA form, the CDR3 reads TGTGCCAGCAGCTCTAGGACAGGGGGGAATGAAAAACTGTTTTTT. J is TRBJ1-4 and V is TRBV5-4, with TRBD1 matching 10 bases. CDR3 length: 15 residues. Looked up from germline, CDR1 is SGHNT and CDR2 is YYREEE (reference sequence). The J segment lost 5 bases and the V segment lost 3 bases, leaving 4 bases of the junction unmatched.

Written as DNA, the CDR3 is TGTGCCAGCACAGGGGGAAATCAGCCCCAGCATTTT. Its protein is CASTGGNQPQHF. The chain employs TRBV2 and TRBJ1-5, with 7 bases lining up with TRBD1. V shed 7 bases and J 4 bases; nucleotides not matched to a gene: 1. The length of the CDR3 is 12 residues. Germline values: CDR1 SNHLY, CDR2 FYNNEI.

V usage is TRBV6-1 and J usage is TRBJ1-1; no clear D. Germline V gene sequence: CDR1 MNHNS, CDR2 SASEGT. This CDR3 spans 13 amino acids. Trimming shortened V by 6 bases and J by 1 base, and 9 bases separated the two germline ends. CDR3 residues: CASRIAENTEAFF. CDR3 nucleotides: TGTGCCAGCAGGATCGCAGAGAACACTGAAGCTTTCTTT.